The rows below give T cell receptor beta chains drawn from one sample of a study of vaccination effects on CD4 cells after COVID-19. Antigens for these TCRs are unknown. The data were produced by immunoSEQ multiplex PCR, yet TCRdb's version contains in-frame clones alone and is incomplete. This table holds under 50,000 clones, 75% to 80% found once. This specimen consisted of CD4+ T cells from PBMCs cultured without peptide, obtained before COVID-19 vaccination. The receptor source for this set is a human donor who had a prior SARS-CoV-2 infection. The CDR3 runs from the conserved cysteine through the conserved F or W. Each record gives: J gene, V gene, D gene, CDR3 protein. A D gene is named only where the DNA matches it firmly.

>TRBJ1-2|TRBV27|NA
CASRQNFGGFYGYTF
>TRBJ2-7|TRBV10-2|NA
CASTKTLYEQYF
>TRBJ2-2|TRBV5-5|NA
CASSEREGVTGELFF
>TRBJ1-2|TRBV2|NA
CASSERGRYGYTF
>TRBJ2-7|TRBV6-5|TRBD1
CARPGGYEQYF
>TRBJ1-4|TRBV27|TRBD1
CASSTRTGGAFQPNEKLFF
>TRBJ1-2|TRBV15|NA
CATSRDWQTNYGYTF
>TRBJ2-7|TRBV7-2|TRBD2
CASRVGGTSGYEQYF
>TRBJ2-3|TRBV7-3|NA
CASSLSGADTQYF
>TRBJ1-5|TRBV6-2/TRBV6-3|TRBD1
CASSHGDSQHF
>TRBJ1-1|TRBV27|NA
CASSPGQNTEAFF
>TRBJ1-2|TRBV4-1|TRBD1
CASSLRDRGLASNYGYTF
>TRBJ1-2|TRBV7-9|NA
CASSLEEGYGYTF
>TRBJ2-7|TRBV18|NA
CASSVGAEQYF
>TRBJ1-5|TRBV5-1|NA
CASSLYGTDQPQHF
>TRBJ1-1|TRBV6-1|NA
CASSEFLLSEAFF
>TRBJ2-3|TRBV11-2|NA
CASGRGPDTQYF
>TRBJ1-1|TRBV15|NA
CATSTGQDLMNTEAFF
>TRBJ2-7|TRBV6-5|NA
CASSLGAYEQYF
>TRBJ2-1|TRBV28|NA
CASSLDPYNEQFF
>TRBJ1-6|TRBV14|NA
CASRTGIEGSPLHF
>TRBJ2-1|TRBV7-2|TRBD2
CASSPFGSGSRNEQFF
>TRBJ2-1|TRBV7-6|TRBD2
CASSLGGPSLAGGTDEQFF
>TRBJ1-3|TRBV18|NA
CASSPPPASGNTIYF
>TRBJ2-7|TRBV6-5|TRBD1
CASTDDRAPYEQYF
>TRBJ1-2|TRBV7-2|TRBD1
CASSVGTGIYYGYTF
>TRBJ2-7|TRBV14|NA
CASSQVPRIAYEQYF
>TRBJ1-3|TRBV7-2|NA
CASSPLGNTIYF
>TRBJ2-6|TRBV19|TRBD2
CASSTSGTLISGANVLTF
>TRBJ2-7|TRBV30|TRBD2
CAWTGTTWEQYF
>TRBJ2-5|TRBV4-2|NA
CASSQVSGGKETQYF
>TRBJ2-1|TRBV5-1|NA
CASSLVLTGVSYNEQFF
>TRBJ2-2|TRBV7-3|NA
CASSLMVAGAGELFF
>TRBJ2-7|TRBV27|NA
CASSLRGVGMSEQYF
>TRBJ2-2|TRBV2|TRBD1
CASSLDRGFAGELFF
>TRBJ2-5|TRBV5-1|NA
CASSLVSGQETQYF
>TRBJ2-7|TRBV5-4|NA
CASSPRGGLDEQYF
>TRBJ2-3|TRBV7-9|NA
CASSFRGSRADTQYF